This entry describes one T cell receptor (beta chain). This clonotype was picked up many times. What this receptor recognizes is not known. Per-base quality was not reported, and no clone a single base away is much larger than it. This sample was taken from a study of T cells in Graves' hyperthyroidism and ophthalmopathy (dated by TCRdb to about 2019). About the investigation overall: Peripheral blood samples were taken at the time of initial diagnosis, prior to any treatment. To identify TCR V-J signatures that set the groups apart, the researchers used a discovery cohort of 95 to 100 patients, made up of under 45 with Graves' ophthalmopathy and around 58 with stable Graves' hyperthyroidism. The study also compared thyroid tissue and blood T-cell repertoires from over 5 Graves' hyperthyroidism patients. The 100 or so discovery patients were randomly divided into training and test sets at a 7:3 ratio. After sampling, hyperthyroidism patients received methimazole starting at 30 mg daily, and ophthalmopathy patients received high-dose intravenous methylprednisolone. The paper reports TCR Vbeta CDR3 sequencing of more than 120 peripheral blood samples: 40 or so ophthalmopathy, fewer than 80 hyperthyroidism and around 17 progressor patients. Prospective prediction of ophthalmopathy was tested in an independent validation cohort of some 19 hyperthyroidism patients and 15 to 17 patients who later progressed to ophthalmopathy.

General conclusions and limits of the study: In cross-validation, a model built on a 13 V-J signature told ophthalmopathy apart from stable hyperthyroidism with just under 90% sensitivity and approximately 84% specificity, and in testing the same model reached 80%/75%. In validation, the model predicted progression to ophthalmopathy a median of roughly 6.1 months before onset, with roughly 71% sensitivity and roughly 73% specificity. Most expanded thyroid clonotypes (frequency above 0.001) were also detected in blood, a finding suggesting that blood repertoires may reflect thyroid immune responses. No statistical method was used to set the sample size in advance, and investigators knew the group allocation.

The TCR beta CDR3 regions were amplified from the RNA transcripts. A first-round RT-PCR of the TCR CDR3 used the HTBI primer set with the Qiagen OneStep RT-PCR kit. Libraries were constructed in a second round of multiplex PCR, after which size selection and purification were carried out. Paired-end sequencing of the libraries was performed with 100 bp reads on an Illumina HiSeq2000. The original methods were these. SOAPnuke was used to process the raw data, throwing out any read that contained adapters or uncalled bases, had a mean Phred below 15, or lacked an exact constant-primer or identifier match. COPE v1.2.5 was used to merge high-quality paired reads, and clonotypes were defined as unique nucleotide sequences. MiTCR v1.1 was used to align clonotypes to the IMGT TRBV, TRBD and TRBJ reference segments. Only V-J combinations with frequency above 0.0001, covering 99.2% of repertoires, were analysed. A TCS score was defined as the ratio between F50 (clonal expansion) and ExV (chaos), using BLOSUM62-based TCRdist between CDR3 peptides within each V-J. Welch's t-statistics and random forest reduced several hundred V-J features to about 12, which were used in a naive Bayes classifier (R e1071). TCRdb passed the public sequencing reads through fastp at Q25 and MiXCR, retaining productive beta sequences. When rows share a CDR3 protein, they turn into one entry using the most common DNA and genes. These V and J calls derive from TCRdb rather than the authors' analysis. This sample comprises roughly 260,000 distinct CDR3 sequences, roughly 15% of them detected only once. Of the sample, roughly 14% falls within the top ten clones.

The CDR3 measures 18 amino acids from cysteine to phenylalanine. Only CDR3 DNA is held: 54 bases, read in frame from base 1. Via the germline V gene, CDR1 is SGHAT and CDR2 FQNNGV. V is cut back by 5 bases and J by 3 bases, with 16 bases in the junction unmatched. Hyperthyroidism patients were newly diagnosed, with disease duration under 2 months, and aged 18 to 65 years. The study excluded patients with uncontrolled infections, other autoimmune diseases, pregnancy or lactation. Clinical symptoms, serum thyroxine and TRAb, thyroid ultrasound, and orbital computed tomography formed the basis for the diagnoses. For progressor patients, blood was drawn at the first diagnosis of hyperthyroidism, before any ophthalmopathy symptoms had appeared. Ficoll-Paque density gradient centrifugation was used to isolate PBMCs from 10 ml of fresh peripheral blood. Patients classed as progressors first received a Graves' hyperthyroidism diagnosis and then went on to develop ophthalmopathy during follow-up. Trizol reagent was used to extract total RNA, and RNA quality was then checked on an Agilent 2100 Bioanalyzer.

What was sequenced was blood. The sequence derives from a woman in her thirties or forties with Graves' hyperthyroidism that later progressed to Graves' ophthalmopathy. The sequence links TRBV11-2 to TRBJ2-1, with TRBD2 matching 7 junction bases. The CDR3 protein: CASSHPSSTSPNYNEQFF. The sequenced DNA is TGTGCCAGCAGCCACCCCTCCTCGACTAGCCCTAACTACAATGAGCAGTTCTTC.